The rows below give T cell receptor beta chains drawn from one sample of a study of cytomegalovirus exposure and HLA in healthy donors. Sequencing was performed with immunoSEQ multiplex PCR; in TCRdb, only in-frame clones are kept and a portion is missing. The table records approximately 220,000 clones, around 80% of them present only once. Sequenced material: PBMCs. These receptors were obtained from a man between 40 and 49 years old in good health and CMV-seropositive. Both conserved end residues are part of each CDR3. A D gene is named only where the DNA matches it firmly. The size of a clone is reported for some rows only, either as once, few or many, or as a class for expanded clones.

V,length,size,D,J,CDR3,DNA
TRBV14,15,-,-,TRBJ1-2,CASSQEVAGQKWYTF,TGTGCCAGCAGCCAAGAAGTGGCTGGCCAGAAATGGTACACCTTC
TRBV7-3,17,-,-,TRBJ2-3,CASSPVGGLRGSDTQYF,TGTGCCAGCAGCCCCGTAGGGGGACTAAGGGGGTCAGATACGCAGTATTTT
TRBV5-1,13,-,TRBD1,TRBJ1-2,CASSSGQGGGYTF,TGCGCCAGCAGCTCGGGACAGGGAGGAGGCTACACCTTC
TRBV19,15,-,-,TRBJ1-1,CASSIVDSMNTEAFF,TGTGCCAGTAGTATAGTTGACAGTATGAACACTGAAGCTTTCTTT
TRBV27,14,-,-,TRBJ2-1,CASSLGGPRAEQFF,TGTGCCAGCAGTTTAGGTGGCCCCAGGGCTGAGCAGTTCTTC
TRBV28,14,-,-,TRBJ1-2,CASSPGVGNYGYTF,TGTGCCAGCAGCCCCGGGGTGGGGAACTATGGCTACACCTTC
TRBV27,14,few,-,TRBJ1-1,CASSLQGLNTEAFF,TGTGCCAGCAGTTTACAGGGGCTGAACACTGAAGCTTTCTTT
TRBV30,14,-,-,TRBJ2-3,CAWSRGQITDTQYF,TGTGCCTGGAGTAGGGGCCAGATCACAGATACGCAGTATTTT
TRBV27,13,-,-,TRBJ1-2,CASSPRENYGYTF,TGTGCCAGCAGTCCTCGGGAGAACTATGGCTACACCTTC
TRBV7-2,15,-,-,TRBJ2-5,CASSLTLAYQETQYF,TGTGCCAGCAGCCTAACTCTAGCGTACCAAGAGACCCAGTACTTC
TRBV5-6,17,-,-,TRBJ2-2,CASLTMTSRAITGELFF,TGTGCCAGCCTCACCATGACCAGCAGGGCTATCACCGGGGAGCTGTTTTTT
TRBV11-2,15,-,-,TRBJ2-3,CASSLDRDSTDTQYF,TGTGCCAGCAGCTTAGATAGGGACTCCACAGATACGCAGTATTTT
TRBV11-3,13,-,-,TRBJ2-5,CASSMGPWETQYF,TGTGCCAGTTCCATGGGGCCTTGGGAGACCCAGTACTTC
TRBV7-2,17,-,-,TRBJ2-1,CASRSKGGSGAYNEQFF,TGTGCCAGCAGGTCTAAAGGGGGGAGCGGGGCCTACAATGAGCAGTTCTTC
TRBV5-1,16,-,-,TRBJ2-3,CASNNGGGGSTDTQYF,TGCGCCAGCAACAATGGGGGAGGAGGCAGCACAGATACGCAGTATTTT
TRBV30,14,-,-,TRBJ2-3,CAWSGGMNTDTQYF,TGTGCCTGGAGTGGCGGGATGAACACAGATACGCAGTATTTT
TRBV5-1,17,few,TRBD2,TRBJ2-1,CASSARLAGGIYNEQFF,TGCGCCAGCAGCGCACGACTAGCGGGAGGGATATACAATGAGCAGTTCTTC
TRBV4-1,17,-,TRBD2,TRBJ2-3,CASSLFGTSGSSDTQYF,TGCGCCAGCAGCCTCTTCGGGACTAGCGGGTCCTCAGATACGCAGTATTTT
TRBV5-5,13,few,TRBD1,TRBJ2-3,CAGRTGRTDTQYF,TGTGCCGGACGGACAGGGAGAACAGATACGCAGTATTTT
TRBV29-1,13,few,-,TRBJ1-5,CSVAQGSNQPQHF,TGCAGCGTTGCGCAGGGGAGCAATCAGCCCCAGCATTTT
TRBV30,16,few,-,TRBJ2-7,CAWRNKGGGGVHEQYF,TGTGCCTGGAGGAATAAAGGAGGGGGCGGAGTACACGAGCAGTACTTC
TRBV18,16,-,-,TRBJ2-5,CASSPRRQPGGETQYF,TGTGCCAGCTCACCTCGGAGGCAGCCGGGCGGGGAGACCCAGTACTTC
TRBV28,15,-,TRBD1,TRBJ1-2,CASSLGPGGVYGYTF,TGTGCCAGCAGTTTAGGGCCAGGGGGAGTCTATGGCTACACCTTC
TRBV2,13,-,-,TRBJ2-1,CASSEWQGNEQFF,TGTGCCAGCAGTGAATGGCAGGGGAATGAGCAGTTCTTC
TRBV13,15,-,TRBD2,TRBJ2-3,CASSPPGLATDTQYF,TGTGCCAGCAGCCCCCCGGGACTAGCGACAGATACGCAGTATTTT
TRBV4-1,14,-,TRBD1,TRBJ2-5,CASSQTGGGETQYF,TGCGCCAGCAGCCAGACAGGGGGGGGAGAGACCCAGTACTTC
TRBV9,16,-,TRBD2,TRBJ2-1,CASSVVGTSANNEQFF,TGTGCCAGCAGCGTAGTGGGGACTAGCGCAAACAATGAGCAGTTCTTC
TRBV5-1,14,-,TRBD1,TRBJ1-1,CASSSQGVDTEAFF,TGCGCCAGCAGCTCACAGGGGGTGGACACTGAAGCTTTCTTT
TRBV9,15,-,TRBD1,TRBJ1-1,CASSAGTGVGTEAFF,TGTGCCAGCAGCGCCGGGACAGGGGTGGGCACTGAAGCTTTCTTT
TRBV13,15,-,-,TRBJ2-1,CASSLVLSLGGEQFF,TGTGCCAGCAGCTTAGTACTATCCCTGGGCGGGGAGCAGTTCTTC
TRBV7-3,17,-,TRBD2,TRBJ2-3,CASSLLGGRAGADTQYF,TGTGCCAGCAGCTTATTAGGCGGGAGGGCCGGCGCAGATACGCAGTATTTT
TRBV5-5,15,few,TRBD1,TRBJ2-7,CASSSLRDRAYEQYF,TGTGCCAGCAGCTCGCTCCGGGACAGGGCCTACGAGCAGTACTTC
TRBV19,13,-,TRBD1,TRBJ1-5,CASSATGSQPQHF,TGTGCCAGTAGTGCGACAGGGTCTCAGCCCCAGCATTTT
TRBV6-1,15,-,TRBD2,TRBJ2-1,CASSVAGGVYNEQFF,TGTGCCAGCAGCGTGGCGGGAGGGGTGTACAATGAGCAGTTCTTC
TRBV27,14,-,TRBD2,TRBJ2-7,CASSSLAGGYEQYF,TGTGCCAGCAGTTCCCTAGCGGGGGGCTACGAGCAGTACTTC
TRBV2,16,-,TRBD1,TRBJ2-2,CASSELDRVYTGELFF,TGTGCCAGCAGTGAACTGGACAGGGTTTACACCGGGGAGCTGTTTTTT
TRBV5-1,15,-,-,TRBJ1-2,CASSLSNRASYGYTF,TGCGCCAGCAGCCTTTCGAACAGGGCCTCCTATGGCTACACCTTC
TRBV5-1,15,-,TRBD2,TRBJ2-2,CASSSTSGGTGELFF,TGCGCCAGCAGTTCGACTAGCGGAGGGACCGGGGAGCTGTTTTTT
TRBV7-9,11,once,-,TRBJ1-1,CASSLLAGAFF,TGTGCCAGCAGCCTCTTGGCGGGAGCTTTCTTT
TRBV5-1,17,-,TRBD2,TRBJ2-1,CASSLEGHGLAGGEQFF,TGCGCCAGCAGCTTGGAGGGCCACGGGCTAGCGGGAGGGGAGCAGTTCTTC
TRBV14,21,-,TRBD2,TRBJ2-1,CASTHLREREGPPRSYNEQFF,TGTGCCAGCACCCACCTTAGGGAGCGGGAGGGCCCCCCTCGTTCCTACAATGAGCAGTTCTTC
TRBV4-1,17,-,TRBD1,TRBJ1-5,CASSQKRGQGVNQPQHF,TGCGCCAGCAGCCAAAAAAGGGGACAGGGGGTTAATCAGCCCCAGCATTTT
TRBV5-1,14,-,-,TRBJ2-3,CASSFRGSQDTQYF,TGCGCCAGCAGCTTCAGGGGTTCGCAGGATACGCAGTATTTT
TRBV7-9,17,-,TRBD2,TRBJ2-5,CASSPPGLAGAEETQYF,TGTGCCAGCAGCCCCCCGGGACTAGCGGGAGCGGAAGAGACCCAGTACTTC
TRBV5-1,14,-,TRBD1,TRBJ1-1,CASSRQGVNTEAFF,TGCGCCAGCAGCCGACAGGGGGTAAACACTGAAGCTTTCTTT
TRBV5-1,16,-,TRBD2,TRBJ2-2,CASSLGREGRTGELFF,TGCGCCAGCAGCTTGGGGCGGGAGGGCCGCACCGGGGAGCTGTTTTTT
TRBV7-8,15,few,-,TRBJ1-1,CASSGVMGARGEAFF,TGTGCCAGCAGCGGGGTGATGGGGGCTCGGGGTGAAGCTTTCTTT
TRBV5-1,15,-,-,TRBJ1-1,CASSLAQVPSTEAFF,TGCGCCAGCAGCTTGGCCCAGGTCCCAAGCACTGAAGCTTTCTTT
TRBV27,13,-,-,TRBJ1-2,CASDVPGHYGYTF,TGTGCCAGCGATGTACCAGGGCACTATGGCTACACCTTC
TRBV5-4,15,-,TRBD2,TRBJ2-3,CASSPTSGRPDTQYF,TGTGCCAGCAGTCCGACTAGCGGGAGGCCAGATACGCAGTATTTT
TRBV27,15,-,TRBD2,TRBJ2-7,CASSPSSGSDYEQYF,TGTGCCAGCAGTCCCTCTAGCGGAAGTGACTACGAGCAGTACTTC
TRBV10-3,15,-,TRBD2,TRBJ2-1,CAISPTSGSPNEQFF,TGTGCCATCAGTCCCACTAGCGGGAGTCCGAATGAGCAGTTCTTC
TRBV10-3,14,-,-,TRBJ1-4,CAISGTETNEKLFF,TGTGCCATCAGTGGTACAGAAACTAATGAAAAACTGTTTTTT
TRBV5-6,13,-,TRBD1,TRBJ1-1,CASTDRGWTEAFF,TGTGCCAGCACGGACAGGGGGTGGACTGAAGCTTTCTTT